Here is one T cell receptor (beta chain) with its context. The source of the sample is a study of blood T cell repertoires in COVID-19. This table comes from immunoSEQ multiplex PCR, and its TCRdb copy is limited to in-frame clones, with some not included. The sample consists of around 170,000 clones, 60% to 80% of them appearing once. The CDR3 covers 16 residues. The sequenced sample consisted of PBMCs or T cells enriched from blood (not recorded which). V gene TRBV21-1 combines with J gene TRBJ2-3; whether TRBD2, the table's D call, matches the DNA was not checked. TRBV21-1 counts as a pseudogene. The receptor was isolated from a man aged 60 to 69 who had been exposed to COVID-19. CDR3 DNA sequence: TGTGCCAGCAGCAAAGTTAGACTAGCGGCAACAGATACGCAGTATTTT. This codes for CASSKVRLAATDTQYF.